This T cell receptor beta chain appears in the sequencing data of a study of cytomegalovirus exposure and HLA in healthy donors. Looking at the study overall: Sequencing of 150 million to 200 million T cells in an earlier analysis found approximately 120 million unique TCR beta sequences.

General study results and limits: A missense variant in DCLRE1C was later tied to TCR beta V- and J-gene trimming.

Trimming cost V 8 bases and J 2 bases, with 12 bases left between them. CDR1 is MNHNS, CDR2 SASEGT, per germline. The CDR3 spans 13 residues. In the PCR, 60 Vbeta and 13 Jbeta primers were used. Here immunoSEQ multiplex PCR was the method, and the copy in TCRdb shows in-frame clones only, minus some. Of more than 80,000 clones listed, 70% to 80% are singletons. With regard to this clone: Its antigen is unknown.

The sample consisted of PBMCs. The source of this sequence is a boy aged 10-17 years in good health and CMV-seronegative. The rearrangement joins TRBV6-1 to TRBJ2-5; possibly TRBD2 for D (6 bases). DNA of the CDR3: TGTGCCAGCCTGGAGGGGTGGCAAGAGACCCAGTACTTC. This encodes CASLEGWQETQYF.